This T cell receptor (beta chain) is drawn from a study of blood T cell repertoires in COVID-19. Study summary: Sample material is recorded as cDNA or gDNA derived from T cells, B-cell-depleted T cells, or PBMCs.

The CDR3 is 14 amino acids. The V and J ends lost 4 bases and 8 bases respectively, with 17 bases between them. Germline V gene sequence: CDR1 SGHVS, CDR2 FNYEAQ. Libraries were prepared by immunoSEQ multiplex PCR; TCRdb keeps only in-frame clonotypes and omits some of them. This table holds about 340,000 clones, about 87% found once. The sample was peripheral blood. The sequence was collected from a woman in her forties or fifties with COVID-19, enrolled during active disease. The genes are TRBV7-6 and TRBJ1-2; D is undetermined. CDR3 residues: CASSSDPSTGGYTF. CDR3 nucleotides: TGTGCCAGCAGCTCGGACCCTTCGACGGGAGGCTACACCTTC.